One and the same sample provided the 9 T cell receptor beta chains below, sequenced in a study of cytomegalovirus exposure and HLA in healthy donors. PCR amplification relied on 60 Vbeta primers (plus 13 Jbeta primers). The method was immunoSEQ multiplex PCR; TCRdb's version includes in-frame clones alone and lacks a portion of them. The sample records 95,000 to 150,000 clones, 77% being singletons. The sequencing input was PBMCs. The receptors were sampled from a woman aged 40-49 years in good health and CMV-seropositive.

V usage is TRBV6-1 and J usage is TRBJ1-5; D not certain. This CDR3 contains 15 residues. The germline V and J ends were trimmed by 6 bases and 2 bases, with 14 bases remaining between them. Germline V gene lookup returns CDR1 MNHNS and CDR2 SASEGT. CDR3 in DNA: TGTGCCAGCAGGTTACCCGGGGTAGGCAATCAGCCCCAGCATTTT. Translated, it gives CASRLPGVGNQPQHF.

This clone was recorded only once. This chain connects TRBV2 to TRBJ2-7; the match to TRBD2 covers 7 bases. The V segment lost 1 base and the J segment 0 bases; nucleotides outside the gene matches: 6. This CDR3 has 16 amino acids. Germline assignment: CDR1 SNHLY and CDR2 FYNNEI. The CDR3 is CASSEEASGLSYEQYF. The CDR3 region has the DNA TGTGCCAGCAGTGAAGAGGCTAGCGGACTCTCCTACGAGCAGTACTTC.

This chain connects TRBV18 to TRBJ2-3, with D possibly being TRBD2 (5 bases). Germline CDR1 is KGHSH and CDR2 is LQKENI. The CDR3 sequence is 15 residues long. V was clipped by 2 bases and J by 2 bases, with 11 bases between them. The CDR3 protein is CASSPDRGSTDTQYF. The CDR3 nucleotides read TGTGCCAGCTCACCAGACCGAGGGTCCACAGATACGCAGTATTTT.

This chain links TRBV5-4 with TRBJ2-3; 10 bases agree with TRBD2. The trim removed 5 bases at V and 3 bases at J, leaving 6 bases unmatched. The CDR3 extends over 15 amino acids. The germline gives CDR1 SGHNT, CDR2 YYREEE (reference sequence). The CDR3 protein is CASSRAGGGTDTQYF. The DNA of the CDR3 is TGTGCCAGCAGTCGAGCGGGAGGGGGTACAGATACGCAGTATTTT.

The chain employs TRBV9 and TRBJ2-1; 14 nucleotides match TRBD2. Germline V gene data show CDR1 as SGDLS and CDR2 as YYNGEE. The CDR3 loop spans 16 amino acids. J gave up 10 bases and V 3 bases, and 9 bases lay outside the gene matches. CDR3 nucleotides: TGTGCCAGCAGCGCGCTACCGGGACTAGCGGGAGTGGAGCAGTTCTTC. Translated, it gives CASSALPGLAGVEQFF.

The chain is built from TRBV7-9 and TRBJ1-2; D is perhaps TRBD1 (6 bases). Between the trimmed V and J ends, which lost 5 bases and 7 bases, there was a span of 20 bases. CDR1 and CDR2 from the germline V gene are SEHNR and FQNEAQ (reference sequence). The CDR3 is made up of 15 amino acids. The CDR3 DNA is TGTGCCAGCAGCCAAATCAGGGGACCCGGAGGTGGCTACACCTTC. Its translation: CASSQIRGPGGGYTF.

CDR3 loop: CASSPTSGRSYEQYF. In DNA, the CDR3 is TGTGCCAGCAGTCCGACTAGCGGGAGATCCTACGAGCAGTACTTC. The gene calls are TRBV28 and TRBJ2-7, with 12 positions matching TRBD2. The CDR3 runs to 15 residues. Germline CDR1 MDHEN, CDR2 SYDVKM. V dropped 5 bases and J dropped 1; count of bases not matched to a gene: 3.

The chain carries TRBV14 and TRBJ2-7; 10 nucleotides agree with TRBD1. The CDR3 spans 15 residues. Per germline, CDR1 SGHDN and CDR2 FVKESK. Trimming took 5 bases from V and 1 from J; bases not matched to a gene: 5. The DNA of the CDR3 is TGTGCCAGCAGCGGGACAGGGGCAACTTCCTACGAGCAGTACTTC. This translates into CASSGTGATSYEQYF.

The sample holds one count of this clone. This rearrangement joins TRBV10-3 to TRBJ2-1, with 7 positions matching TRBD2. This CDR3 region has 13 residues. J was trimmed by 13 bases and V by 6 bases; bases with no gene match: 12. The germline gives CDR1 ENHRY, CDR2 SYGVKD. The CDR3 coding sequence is TGTGCCATCAGCCAACCGGGACTATCTCAACAGTTCTTC. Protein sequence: CAISQPGLSQQFF.